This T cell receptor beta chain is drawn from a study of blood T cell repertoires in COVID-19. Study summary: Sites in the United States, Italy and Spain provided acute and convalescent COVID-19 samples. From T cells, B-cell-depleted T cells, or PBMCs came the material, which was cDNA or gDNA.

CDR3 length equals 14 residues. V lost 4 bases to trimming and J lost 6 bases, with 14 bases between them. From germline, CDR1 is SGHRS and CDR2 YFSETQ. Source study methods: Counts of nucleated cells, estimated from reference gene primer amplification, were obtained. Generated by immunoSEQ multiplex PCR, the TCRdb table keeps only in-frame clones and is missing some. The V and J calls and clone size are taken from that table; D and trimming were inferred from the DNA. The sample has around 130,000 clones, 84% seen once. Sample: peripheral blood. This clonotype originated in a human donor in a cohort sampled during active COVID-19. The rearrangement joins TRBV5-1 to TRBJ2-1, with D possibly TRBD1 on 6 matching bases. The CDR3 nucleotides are TGCGCCAGCAGCCTATCTACAGGGTTCAATGAGCAGTTCTTC. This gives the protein CASSLSTGFNEQFF. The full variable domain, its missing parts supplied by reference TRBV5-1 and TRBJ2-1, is KAGVTQTPRYLIKTRGQQVTLSCSPISGHRSVSWYQQTPGQGLQFLFEYFSETQRNKGNFPGRFSGRQFSNSRSEMNVSTLELGDSALYLCASSLSTGFNEQFFGPGTRLTVL.